Listed below are T cell receptor beta chains from one sample, sequenced in a study of Ad26.COV2.S vaccination and SARS-CoV-2 variants. Libraries were prepared by immunoSEQ multiplex PCR; TCRdb keeps only in-frame clonotypes and omits some of them. Of 500,000 or so clones in the sample, around nine tenths were seen once. Sequencing was performed on peripheral blood, taken in a trial of Ad26.COV2.S vaccine versus placebo. The receptors derive from a person aged 18-60 years who received the Ad26.COV2.S COVID-19 vaccine or a placebo. CDR3s include the opening cysteine and the closing phenylalanine or tryptophan. D genes are given only for firm matches. Not all rows give a size; the values are once, few, many and, for expanded clones, a class.

>.|TRBJ2-2|TRBV2|.
TGTGCCAGCAGTGGGGGATACCCTTACACCGGGGAGCTGTTTTTT
CASSGGYPYTGELFF
>.|TRBJ1-4|TRBV11-2|.
TGTGCCAGCAGCTTAGGACAGCTTGCAACTAATGAAAAACTGTTTTTT
CASSLGQLATNEKLFF
>.|TRBJ1-1|TRBV5-6|.
TGTGCCAGCAGCAAATATATCGGGACTGAAGCTTTCTTT
CASSKYIGTEAFF
>.|TRBJ2-3|TRBV5-5|TRBD2
TGTGCCAGCAGCCAAAGGCCTAGACTAGCGGAAAGCACAGATACGCAGTATTTT
CASSQRPRLAESTDTQYF
>once|TRBJ2-3|TRBV6-6|TRBD2
TGTGCCAGCATCCCGGGACTAGCGGGTGCAGATACGCAGTATTTT
CASIPGLAGADTQYF
>few|TRBJ1-2|TRBV2|.
TGTGCCAGCAGGGGGGGGCCACCGCGGGATTATGGCTACACCTTC
CASRGGPPRDYGYTF
>.|TRBJ2-1|TRBV5-1|.
TGCGCCAGCAGCTTGGCGGGCAGGGGAGCCTACAATGAGCAGTTCTTC
CASSLAGRGAYNEQFF
>.|TRBJ2-1|TRBV19|.
TGTGCCAGTAGTTCGGCGGGGTCATACAATGAGCAGTTCTTC
CASSSAGSYNEQFF
>once|TRBJ2-7|TRBV11-2|.
TGTGCCAGCAGCTTAGTTGTCGAGCAGTACTTC
CASSLVVEQYF
>once|TRBJ1-2|TRBV4-3|.
TGCGCCAGCAGCCAAGTGGGAGGGCGAGGTGGCTACACCTTC
CASSQVGGRGGYTF
>.|TRBJ1-6|TRBV12-2|.
TGTGCAAGTCGCTTACAATCCGCCCAGGACCTCTGGGATTCACCCCTCCACTTT
CASRLQSAQDLWDSPLHF
>.|TRBJ2-1|TRBV19|.
TGTGCCAGTAGTATTGCCCCAGGAAGAGGGACCGCCTACAATGAGCAGTTCTTC
CASSIAPGRGTAYNEQFF
>.|TRBJ1-2|TRBV28|.
TGTGCCAGCAGGAGAGGGGGAATCGGTGGCTACACCTTC
CASRRGGIGGYTF
>.|TRBJ1-3|TRBV9|TRBD1
TGTGCCAGCAGCCTGGGACAGACAAACTCTGGAAACACCATATATTTT
CASSLGQTNSGNTIYF